This entry concerns a single T cell receptor beta chain. Its antigen remains unknown. The junction departs from germline at one end; a sequencing error may be responsible. The data stem from a study of CD8+CD57+ T cells in acquired aplastic anemia. Study-wide results and limits: Statistical testing detected no significant gap in CD8+ Simpson's diversity between patients and controls.

TCR beta VDJ and CDR3 were profiled, and genomic DNA was the template. One entry per CDR3 protein, called by TCRdb with MiXCR from the reads. This sample has hundreds of thousands of distinct CDR3 sequences, with 65% to 90% found just once. For sequencing, patients were chosen who had shown expansion of CD8+CD57+ cells by flow cytometry. Everyone among the patients had severe acquired aplastic anemia. This CDR3 region has 15 residues. Per germline, CDR1 SEHNR and CDR2 FQNEAQ (reference sequence). The receptor was derived from a human donor with aplastic anemia. The source material was sorted CD4+, CD8+, or CD8+CD57+ T cells (not recorded which) from PBMCs. The rearrangement links TRBV7-9 to TRBJ1-1; possible D gene TRBD1, 5 bases. The CDR3 sequence: CASSLGQGSYAEAFF. For the CDR3, the DNA is TGTGCCAGCAGCTTAGGTCAGGGCAGCTATGCCGAAGCCTTCTTT.